This T cell receptor beta chain was sequenced during a study of CD8 T cells in Susac syndrome. An amount of RNA that ranged from roughly 0.5 to 1 ug was reverse transcribed with random hexamers. From the immunoSEQ multiplex PCR reads, TCRdb called clonotypes with MiXCR, one entry per CDR3 protein. The sample lists hundreds of thousands of distinct CDR3 sequences; 95% were seen once. The CDR3 covers 13 residues. Trimming took off 7 bases at V and 1 base at J, with 12 bases between the two ends. CDR1 and CDR2 (germline): DFQATT, SNEGSKA (reference sequence). The source material was CD4+ T cells from PBMCs. This TCR was sampled from a human donor with multiple sclerosis. The chain uses TRBV20-1 and TRBJ2-3; D ambiguous. The CDR3 region is CSVYSLGTDTQYF. The CDR3 DNA reads as TGCAGTGTTTACTCTTTGGGCACAGATACGCAGTATTTT.